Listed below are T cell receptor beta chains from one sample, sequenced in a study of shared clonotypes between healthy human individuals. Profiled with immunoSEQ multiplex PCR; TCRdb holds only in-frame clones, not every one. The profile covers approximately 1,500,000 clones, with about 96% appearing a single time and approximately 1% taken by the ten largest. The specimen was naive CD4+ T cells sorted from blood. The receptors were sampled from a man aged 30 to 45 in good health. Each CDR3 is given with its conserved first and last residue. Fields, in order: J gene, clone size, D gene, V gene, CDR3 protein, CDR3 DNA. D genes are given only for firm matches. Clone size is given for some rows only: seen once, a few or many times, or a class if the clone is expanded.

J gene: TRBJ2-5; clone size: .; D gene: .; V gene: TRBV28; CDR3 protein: CASRSIAVGETQYF; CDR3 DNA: TGTGCCAGCAGGTCTATAGCGGTAGGGGAGACCCAGTACTTC
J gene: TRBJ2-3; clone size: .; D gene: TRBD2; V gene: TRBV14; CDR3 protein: CASSRLAGGITDTQYF; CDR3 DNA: TGTGCCAGCAGCCGTCTAGCGGGAGGTATTACAGATACGCAGTATTTT
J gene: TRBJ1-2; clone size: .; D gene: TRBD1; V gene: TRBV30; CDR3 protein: CAWSADRGHGYTF; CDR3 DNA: TGTGCCTGGAGTGCGGACAGGGGTCATGGCTACACCTTC
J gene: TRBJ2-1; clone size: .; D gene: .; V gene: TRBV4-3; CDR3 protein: CASSHLSPSSSEQFF; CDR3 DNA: TGCGCCAGCAGCCATTTGTCGCCTAGCTCGTCTGAGCAGTTCTTC
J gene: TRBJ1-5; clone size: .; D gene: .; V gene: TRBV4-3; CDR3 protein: CASSHHCKDGGGGQPQHF; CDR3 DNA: TGCGCCAGCAGCCACCACTGTAAGGACGGCGGTGGTGGACAGCCCCAGCATTTT
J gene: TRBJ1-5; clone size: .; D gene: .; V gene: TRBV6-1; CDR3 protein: CASRDSNQPQHF; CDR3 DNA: TGTGCCAGCAGGGATAGCAATCAGCCCCAGCATTTT
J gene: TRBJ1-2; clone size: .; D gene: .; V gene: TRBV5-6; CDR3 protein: CASSLGRNYGYTF; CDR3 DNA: TGTGCCAGCAGCTTGGGACGGAACTATGGCTACACCTTC
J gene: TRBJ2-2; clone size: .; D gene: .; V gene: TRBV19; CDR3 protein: CASSLTLRGVSGELFF; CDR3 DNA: TGTGCCAGTAGTCTGACACTTAGGGGGGTCTCCGGGGAGCTGTTTTTT
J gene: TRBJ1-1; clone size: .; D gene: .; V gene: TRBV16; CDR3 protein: CASSQSGGRYTEAFF; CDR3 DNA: TGTGCCAGCAGCCAATCTGGGGGGCGGTACACTGAAGCTTTCTTT
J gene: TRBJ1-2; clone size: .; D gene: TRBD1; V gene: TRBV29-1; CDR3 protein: CSVGHGQGSYGYTF; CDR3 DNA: TGCAGCGTCGGCCACGGACAGGGCAGCTATGGCTACACCTTC
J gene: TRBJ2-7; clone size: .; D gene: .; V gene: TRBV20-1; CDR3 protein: CSASPQRQQYF; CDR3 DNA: TGCAGTGCTAGCCCCCAGCGTCAGCAGTACTTC
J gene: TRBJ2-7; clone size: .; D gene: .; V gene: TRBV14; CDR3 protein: CASSQFSRQYF; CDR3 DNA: TGTGCCAGCAGCCAATTCTCTCGGCAGTACTTC
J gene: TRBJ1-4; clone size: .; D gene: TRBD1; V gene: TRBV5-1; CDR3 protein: CASSLGAGGRGNLEKLFF; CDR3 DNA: TGCGCCAGCAGCTTGGGGGCAGGGGGTCGCGGAAATTTGGAAAAACTGTTTTTT
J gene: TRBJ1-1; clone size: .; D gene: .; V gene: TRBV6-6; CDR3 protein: CASSYQHLNTEAFF; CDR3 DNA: TGTGCCAGCAGTTATCAGCATTTGAACACTGAAGCTTTCTTT
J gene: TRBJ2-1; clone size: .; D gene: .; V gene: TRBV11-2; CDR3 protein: CASSLETINEQFF; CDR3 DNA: TGTGCCAGCAGCTTAGAAACCATCAATGAGCAGTTCTTC
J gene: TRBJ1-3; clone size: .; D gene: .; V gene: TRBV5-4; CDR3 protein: CASSLLQGMTNTIYF; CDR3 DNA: TGTGCCAGCAGCTTGCTTCAGGGGATGACAAACACCATATATTTT
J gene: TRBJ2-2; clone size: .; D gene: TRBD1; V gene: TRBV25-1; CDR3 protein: CATRQFQGAGGELFF; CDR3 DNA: TGTGCCACCCGGCAGTTTCAGGGGGCTGGTGGGGAGCTGTTTTTT
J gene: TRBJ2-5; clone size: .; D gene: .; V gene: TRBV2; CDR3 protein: CASRGRQAQETQYF; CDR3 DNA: TGTGCCAGCAGGGGACGACAGGCTCAAGAGACCCAGTACTTC
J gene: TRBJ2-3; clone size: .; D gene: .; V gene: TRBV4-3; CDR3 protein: CASSQEVRGLGGDTQYF; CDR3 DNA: TGCGCCAGCAGCCAAGAAGTGAGGGGCCTAGGTGGAGATACGCAGTATTTT
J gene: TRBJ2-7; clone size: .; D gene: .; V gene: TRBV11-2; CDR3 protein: CASSLGGSQSEQYF; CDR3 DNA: TGTGCCAGCAGCTTAGGGGGGAGTCAAAGCGAGCAGTACTTC
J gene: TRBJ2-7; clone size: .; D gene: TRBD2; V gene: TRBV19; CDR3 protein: CASSRVSGRAYEQYF; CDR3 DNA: TGTGCCAGTAGTAGGGTGTCTGGGAGGGCCTACGAGCAGTACTTC
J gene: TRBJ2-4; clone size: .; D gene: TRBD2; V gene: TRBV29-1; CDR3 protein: CSGGPSGNIQYF; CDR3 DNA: TGCAGCGGGGGCCCTAGCGGAAACATTCAGTACTTC
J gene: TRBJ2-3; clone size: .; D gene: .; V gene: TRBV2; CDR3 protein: CASRLPRAGSTDTQYF; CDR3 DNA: TGTGCCAGCAGACTCCCCCGGGCGGGGAGCACAGATACGCAGTATTTT
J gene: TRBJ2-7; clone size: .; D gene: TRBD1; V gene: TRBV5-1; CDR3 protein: CASSPAGQGRRSYEQYF; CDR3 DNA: TGCGCCAGCAGCCCGGCCGGACAGGGGAGGCGCTCCTACGAGCAGTACTTC
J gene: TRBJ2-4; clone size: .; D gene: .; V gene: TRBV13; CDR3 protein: CASSLVLAKNIQYF; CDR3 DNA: TGTGCCAGCAGCTTAGTTCTAGCCAAAAACATTCAGTACTTC
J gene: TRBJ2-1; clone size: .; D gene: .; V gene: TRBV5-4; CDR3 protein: CASSLERSSYNEQFF; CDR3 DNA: TGTGCCAGCAGCTTGGAGCGGAGCTCCTACAATGAGCAGTTCTTC
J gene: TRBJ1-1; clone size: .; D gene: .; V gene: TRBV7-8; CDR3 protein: CASSLWLVEGNAEAFF; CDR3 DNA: TGTGCCAGCAGCTTATGGTTGGTAGAAGGGAACGCTGAAGCTTTCTTT
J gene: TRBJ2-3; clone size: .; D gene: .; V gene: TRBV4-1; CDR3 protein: CASSPYKGSTRTDTQYF; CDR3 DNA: TGCGCCAGCAGCCCCTACAAGGGTTCTACCCGCACAGATACGCAGTATTTT
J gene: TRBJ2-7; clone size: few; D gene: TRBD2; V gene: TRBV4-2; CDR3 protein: CASSQVWTSGRSYEQYF; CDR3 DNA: TGTGCCAGCAGCCAAGTTTGGACTAGCGGGAGGAGCTACGAGCAGTACTTC
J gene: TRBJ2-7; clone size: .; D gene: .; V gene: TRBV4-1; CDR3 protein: CASSQGGAGNYEQYF; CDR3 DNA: TGCGCCAGCAGCCAAGGGGGGGCAGGGAACTACGAGCAGTACTTC
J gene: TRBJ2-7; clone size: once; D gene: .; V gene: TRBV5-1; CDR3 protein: CASSNLGTHEQYF; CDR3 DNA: TGCGCCAGCAGCAACCTCGGGACCCACGAGCAGTACTTC
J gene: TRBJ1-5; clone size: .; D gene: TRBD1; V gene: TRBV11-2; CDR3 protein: CASSLTGGNQPQHF; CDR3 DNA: TGTGCCAGCAGCTTAACAGGGGGCAATCAGCCCCAGCATTTT
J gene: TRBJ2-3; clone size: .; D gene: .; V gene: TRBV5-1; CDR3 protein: CASSARESPDTQYF; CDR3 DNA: TGCGCCAGCAGCGCCAGAGAAAGTCCAGATACGCAGTATTTT
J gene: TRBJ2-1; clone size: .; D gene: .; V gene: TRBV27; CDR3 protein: CASSFEFF; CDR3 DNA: TGTGCCAGCAGTTTCGAGTTCTTC
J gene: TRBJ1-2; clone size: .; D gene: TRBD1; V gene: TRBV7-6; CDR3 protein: CASSPRGTGGYTF; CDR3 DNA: TGTGCCAGCAGCCCGCGGGGGACAGGCGGCTACACCTTC
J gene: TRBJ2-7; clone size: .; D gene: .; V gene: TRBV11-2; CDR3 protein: CASSSPGIRETYEQYF; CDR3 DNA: TGTGCCAGCAGCTCCCCAGGGATTCGAGAGACCTACGAGCAGTACTTC
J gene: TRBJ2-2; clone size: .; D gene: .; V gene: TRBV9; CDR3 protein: CASSAADPWNTGELFF; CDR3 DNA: TGTGCCAGCAGCGCGGCAGACCCTTGGAACACCGGGGAGCTGTTTTTT
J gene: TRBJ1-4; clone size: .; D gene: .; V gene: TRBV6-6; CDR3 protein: CASSYTRLQGHEKLFF; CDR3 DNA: TGTGCCAGCAGTTATACGCGTCTGCAGGGGCATGAAAAACTGTTTTTT
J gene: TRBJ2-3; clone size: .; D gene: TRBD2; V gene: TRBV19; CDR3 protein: CASGLAGGDTQYF; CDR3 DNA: TGTGCCAGTGGACTAGCGGGCGGAGATACGCAGTATTTT
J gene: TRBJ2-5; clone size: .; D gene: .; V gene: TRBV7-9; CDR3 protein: CASSSPQGGGETQYF; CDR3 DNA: TGTGCCAGCAGCTCCCCACAGGGAGGGGGAGAGACCCAGTACTTC
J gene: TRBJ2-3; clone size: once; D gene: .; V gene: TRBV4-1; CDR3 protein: CASSEGIVGDTQYF; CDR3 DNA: TGCGCCAGCAGTGAGGGGATAGTGGGAGATACGCAGTATTTT
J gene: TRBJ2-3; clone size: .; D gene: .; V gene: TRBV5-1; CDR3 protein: CASSLAGQNRDTQYF; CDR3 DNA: TGCGCCAGCAGCTTGGCCGGACAGAATCGAGATACGCAGTATTTT
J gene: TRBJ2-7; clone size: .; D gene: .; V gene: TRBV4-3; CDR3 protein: CASRTRQGPYEQYF; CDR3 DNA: TGCGCCAGCAGGACTAGGCAGGGGCCCTACGAGCAGTACTTC
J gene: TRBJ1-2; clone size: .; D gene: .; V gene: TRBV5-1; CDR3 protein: CASSLQGDYGYTF; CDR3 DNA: TGCGCCAGCAGCTTACAGGGAGACTATGGCTACACCTTC
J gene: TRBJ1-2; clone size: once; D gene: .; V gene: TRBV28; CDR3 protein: CASGGNIGYGYTF; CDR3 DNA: TGTGCCAGCGGGGGGAATATAGGCTATGGCTACACCTTC
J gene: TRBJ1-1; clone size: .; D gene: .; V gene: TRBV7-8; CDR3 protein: CASSSRQVNTEAFF; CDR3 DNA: TGTGCCAGCAGCTCCCGACAGGTTAACACTGAAGCTTTCTTT
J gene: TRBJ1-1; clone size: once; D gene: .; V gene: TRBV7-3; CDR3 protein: CASSLTRVGQNTEAFF; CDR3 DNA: TGTGCCAGCAGCTTAACCCGAGTAGGGCAGAACACTGAAGCTTTCTTT
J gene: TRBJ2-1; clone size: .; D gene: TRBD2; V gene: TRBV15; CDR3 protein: CATSGRLAGGIHEQFF; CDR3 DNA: TGTGCCACCAGCGGTCGACTAGCGGGAGGGATCCATGAGCAGTTCTTC
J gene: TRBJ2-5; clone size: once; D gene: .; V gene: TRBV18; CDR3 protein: CASSPIRNMGVGQETQYF; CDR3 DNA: TGTGCCAGCTCACCAATACGAAACATGGGAGTCGGTCAAGAGACCCAGTACTTC
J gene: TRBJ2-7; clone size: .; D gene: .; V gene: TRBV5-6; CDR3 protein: CASSREGGHEQYF; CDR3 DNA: TGTGCCAGCAGCCGCGAGGGGGGCCACGAGCAGTACTTC